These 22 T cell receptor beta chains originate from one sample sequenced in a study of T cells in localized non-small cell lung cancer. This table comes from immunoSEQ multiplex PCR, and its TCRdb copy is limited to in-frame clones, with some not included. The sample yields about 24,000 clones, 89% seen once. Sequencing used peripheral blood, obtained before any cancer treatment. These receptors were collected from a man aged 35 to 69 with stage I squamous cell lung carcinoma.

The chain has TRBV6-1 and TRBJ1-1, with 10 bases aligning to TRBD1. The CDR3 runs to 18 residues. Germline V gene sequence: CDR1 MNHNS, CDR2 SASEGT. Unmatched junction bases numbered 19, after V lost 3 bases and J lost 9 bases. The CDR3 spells CASSETGGASGGKVQAFF. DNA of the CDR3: TGTGCCAGCAGTGAGACAGGGGGCGCGTCTGGGGGGAAGGTTCAAGCTTTCTTT.

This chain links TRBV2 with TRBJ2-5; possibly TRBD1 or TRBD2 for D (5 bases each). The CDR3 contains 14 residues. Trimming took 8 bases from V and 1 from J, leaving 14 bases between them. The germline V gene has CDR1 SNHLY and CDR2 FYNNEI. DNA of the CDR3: TGTGCCAGCTGCAGGGACCCGTTCCAAGAGACCCAGTACTTC. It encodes CASCRDPFQETQYF.

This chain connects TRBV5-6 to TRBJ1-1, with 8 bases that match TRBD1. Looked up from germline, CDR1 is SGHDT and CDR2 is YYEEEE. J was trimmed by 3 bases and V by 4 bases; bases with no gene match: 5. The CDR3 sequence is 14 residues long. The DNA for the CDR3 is TGTGCCAGCAGCGCCAGGGGGCCCCACACTGAAGCTTTCTTT. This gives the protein CASSARGPHTEAFF.

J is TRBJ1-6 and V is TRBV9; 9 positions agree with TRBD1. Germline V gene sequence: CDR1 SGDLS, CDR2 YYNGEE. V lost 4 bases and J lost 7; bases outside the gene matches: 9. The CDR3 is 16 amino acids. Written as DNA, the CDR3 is TGTGCCAGCAGCTCCCCCGGGACAGGGAACAATTCACCCCTCCACTTT. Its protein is CASSSPGTGNNSPLHF.

DNA for the CDR3: TGTGCCAGCAGCCCGGACAGGGCCAATGAAAAACTGTTTTTT. Its protein is CASSPDRANEKLFF. This chain connects TRBV6-5 to TRBJ1-4; the match to TRBD1 covers 8 bases. The CDR3 is made up of 14 amino acids. The trim removed 6 bases at V and 5 bases at J, leaving 5 bases unmatched. Germline values: CDR1 MNHEY, CDR2 SVGAGI.

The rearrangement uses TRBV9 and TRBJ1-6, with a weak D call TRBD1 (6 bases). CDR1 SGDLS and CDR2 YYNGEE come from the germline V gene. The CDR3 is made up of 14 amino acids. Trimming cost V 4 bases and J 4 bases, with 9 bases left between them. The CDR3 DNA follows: TGTGCCAGCAGCCCCCAGGGGTATAATTCACCCCTCCACTTT. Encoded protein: CASSPQGYNSPLHF.

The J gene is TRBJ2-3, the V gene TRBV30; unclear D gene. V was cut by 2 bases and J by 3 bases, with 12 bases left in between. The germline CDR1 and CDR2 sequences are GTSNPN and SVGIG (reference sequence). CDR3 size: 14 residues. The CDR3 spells CAWSFQFGTDTQYF. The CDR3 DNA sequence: TGTGCCTGGAGTTTCCAATTCGGGACAGATACGCAGTATTTT.

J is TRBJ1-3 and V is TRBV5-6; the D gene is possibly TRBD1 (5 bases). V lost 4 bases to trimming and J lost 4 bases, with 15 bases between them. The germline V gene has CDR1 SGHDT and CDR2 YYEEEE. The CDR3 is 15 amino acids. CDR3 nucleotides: TGTGCCAGCAGCATTCTCAGGGCGAGCGGAAACACCATATATTTT. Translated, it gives CASSILRASGNTIYF.

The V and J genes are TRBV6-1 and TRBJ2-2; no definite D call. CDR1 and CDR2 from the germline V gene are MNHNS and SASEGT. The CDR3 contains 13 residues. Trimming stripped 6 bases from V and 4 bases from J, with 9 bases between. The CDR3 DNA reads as TGTGCCAGCAGGGAATGGAGCACCGGGGAGCTGTTTTTT. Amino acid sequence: CASREWSTGELFF.

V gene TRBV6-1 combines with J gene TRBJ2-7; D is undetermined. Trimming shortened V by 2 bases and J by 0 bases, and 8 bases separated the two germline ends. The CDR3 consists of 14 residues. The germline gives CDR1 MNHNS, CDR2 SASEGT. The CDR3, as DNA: TGTGCCAGCAGTGAACCCCTACTCTCCTACGAGCAGTACTTC. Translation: CASSEPLLSYEQYF.

CDR3 bases: TGTGCCAGCTCACCAACGCAGGGGGCCTACAATGAGCAGTTCTTC. It encodes CASSPTQGAYNEQFF. The chain combines TRBV18 with TRBJ2-1; 7 nucleotides line up with TRBD1. The CDR3 runs to 15 residues. V gave up 2 bases and J gave up 2 bases; unmatched junction bases: 3. Germline V gives CDR1 KGHSH, CDR2 LQKENI.

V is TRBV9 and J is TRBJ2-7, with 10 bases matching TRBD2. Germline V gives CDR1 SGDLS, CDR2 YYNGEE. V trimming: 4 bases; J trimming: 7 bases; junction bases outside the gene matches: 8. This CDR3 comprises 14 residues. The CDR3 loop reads CASSPSGGAGEQYF. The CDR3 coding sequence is TGTGCCAGCAGCCCGAGCGGGGGGGCAGGTGAGCAGTACTTC.

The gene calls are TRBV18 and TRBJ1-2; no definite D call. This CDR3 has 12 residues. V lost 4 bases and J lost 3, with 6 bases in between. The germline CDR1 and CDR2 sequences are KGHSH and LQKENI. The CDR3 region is CASSLQDYGYTF. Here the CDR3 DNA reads TGTGCCAGCTCACTACAAGACTATGGCTACACCTTC.

CDR3 in amino acids: CASSLLNQPQHF. The DNA for the CDR3 is TGTGCCAGCAGCTTACTCAATCAGCCCCAGCATTTT. V gene TRBV7-2 combines with J gene TRBJ1-5; D gene ambiguous. Trimming shortened V by 2 bases and J by 3 bases, and 2 bases separated the two germline ends. Per germline, CDR1 SGHTA and CDR2 FQGNSA. The CDR3 has 12 amino acids.

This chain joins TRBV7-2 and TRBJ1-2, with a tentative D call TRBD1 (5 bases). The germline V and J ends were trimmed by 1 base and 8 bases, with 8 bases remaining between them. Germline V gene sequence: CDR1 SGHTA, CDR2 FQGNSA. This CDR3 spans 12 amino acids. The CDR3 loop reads CASSLVRDGYTF. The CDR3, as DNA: TGTGCCAGCAGCTTAGTGAGGGACGGCTACACCTTC.

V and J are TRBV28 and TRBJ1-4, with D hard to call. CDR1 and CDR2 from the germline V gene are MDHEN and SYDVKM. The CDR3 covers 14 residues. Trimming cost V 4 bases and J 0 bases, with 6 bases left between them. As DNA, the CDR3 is TGTGCCAGCAGTTCAATTCCAACTAATGAAAAACTGTTTTTT. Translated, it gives CASSSIPTNEKLFF. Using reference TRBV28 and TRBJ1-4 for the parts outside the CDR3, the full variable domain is DVKVTQSSRYLVKRTGEKVFLECVQDMDHENMFWYRQDPGLGLRLIYFSYDVKMKEKGDIPEGYSVSREKKERFSLILESASTNQTSMYLCASSSIPTNEKLFFGSGTQLSVL.

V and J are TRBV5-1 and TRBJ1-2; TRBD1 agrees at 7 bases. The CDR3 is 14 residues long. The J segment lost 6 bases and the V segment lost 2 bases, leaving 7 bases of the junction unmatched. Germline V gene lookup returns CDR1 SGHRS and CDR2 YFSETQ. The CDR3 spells CASSFYRGRDGYTF. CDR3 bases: TGCGCCAGCAGCTTTTACAGGGGTCGTGATGGCTACACCTTC.

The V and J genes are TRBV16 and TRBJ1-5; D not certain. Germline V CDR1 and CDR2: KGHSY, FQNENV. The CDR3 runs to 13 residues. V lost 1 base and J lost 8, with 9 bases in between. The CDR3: CASSQLGPEPQHF. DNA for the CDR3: TGTGCCAGCAGCCAATTAGGTCCGGAGCCCCAGCATTTT.

The CDR3 DNA reads TGTGCCAGCAGCCGTACCAGACCCATCACCGGGGAGCTGTTTTTT. Translation gives CASSRTRPITGELFF. The chain couples TRBV2 to TRBJ2-2; D ambiguous. The V gene lost 6 bases and the J gene lost 4 bases, with 15 bases spanning the gap. This CDR3 region has 15 residues. From germline, CDR1 is SNHLY and CDR2 FYNNEI.

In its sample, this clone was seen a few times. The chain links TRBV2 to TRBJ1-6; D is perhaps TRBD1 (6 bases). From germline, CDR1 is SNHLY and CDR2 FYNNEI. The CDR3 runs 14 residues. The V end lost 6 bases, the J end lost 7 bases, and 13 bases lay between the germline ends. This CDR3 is CASSLTGTNSPLHF. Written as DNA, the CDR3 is TGTGCCAGCAGCCTCACAGGGACGAATTCACCCCTCCACTTT.

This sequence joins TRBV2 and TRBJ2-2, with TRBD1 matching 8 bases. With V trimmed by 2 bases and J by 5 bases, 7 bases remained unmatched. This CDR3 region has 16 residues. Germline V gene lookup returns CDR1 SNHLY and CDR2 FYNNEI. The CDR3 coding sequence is TGTGCCAGCAGTGAATCAGGGGGCCTAGGAACCGGGGAGCTGTTTTTT. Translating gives CASSESGGLGTGELFF.

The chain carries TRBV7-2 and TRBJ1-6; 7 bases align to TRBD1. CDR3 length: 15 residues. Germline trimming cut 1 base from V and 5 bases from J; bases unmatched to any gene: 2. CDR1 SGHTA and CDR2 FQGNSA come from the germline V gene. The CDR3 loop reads CASSLVGTDNSPLHF. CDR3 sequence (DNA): TGTGCCAGCAGCTTAGTGGGGACAGATAATTCACCCCTCCACTTT.